The next 9 T cell receptor beta chains were all read from a single sample in a study of memory CD8 T cells in hepatitis C reinfection. Measured with immunoSEQ multiplex PCR; TCRdb has only the in-frame clones, and not every one. The table shows over 50,000 clones, with about nine tenths occurring only once. Time point: pre-reinfection, 55 to 20 weeks before reinfection detection. Sorted cells were sequenced directly ex vivo without any in vitro expansion. Sequencing used naive CD8+ T cells sorted from blood. Receptors were obtained from a man aged 18 to 29 with hepatitis C virus infection.

The J gene is TRBJ2-7, the V gene TRBV28; D possibly corresponds to TRBD2 (6 bases). The V gene lost 2 bases and the J gene lost 0 bases, with 11 bases spanning the gap. This CDR3 comprises 15 residues. Per germline, CDR1 MDHEN and CDR2 SYDVKM. CDR3 DNA: TGTGCCAGCAGTTTAGTTAGCGGACTCTCCTACGAGCAGTACTTC. Translated, it gives CASSLVSGLSYEQYF.

The chain is built from TRBV5-5 and TRBJ1-1, with TRBD1 as a possible D gene (5 bases). CDR1 SGHKS and CDR2 YYEKEE come from the germline V gene (reference sequence). The V and J ends lost 2 bases and 4 bases respectively, with 9 bases between them. This CDR3 is 13 amino acids long. CDR3: CASSFSGGTEAFF. CDR3 coding DNA: TGTGCCAGCAGCTTCAGCGGGGGCACTGAAGCTTTCTTT.

V gene TRBV5-1 combines with J gene TRBJ2-1, with 10 positions matching TRBD1. Germline CDR1 SGHRS, CDR2 YFSETQ. The J segment lost 8 bases and the V segment lost 5 bases, leaving 13 bases of the junction unmatched. The CDR3 runs to 16 residues. This chain's CDR3 is CASSGGDRGLSDEQFF. The CDR3, as DNA: TGCGCCAGCAGTGGTGGGGACAGGGGTTTATCGGATGAGCAGTTCTTC.

This clone was picked up a small number of times. The V gene is TRBV4-1, the J gene TRBJ1-5; perhaps TRBD1 as D (5 bases). V was pared by 0 bases and J by 7 bases, with 13 bases between. Germline V gene sequence: CDR1 MGHRA, CDR2 YSYEKL. The CDR3 is made up of 15 amino acids. The CDR3, as DNA: TGCGCCAGCAGCCAAGATTGGGGCTCACAGCAGCCCCAGCATTTT. It yields the protein CASSQDWGSQQPQHF.

Only a few counts were recorded for this clone. The chain combines TRBV6-5 with TRBJ1-1; D uncertain. This CDR3 has 12 amino acids. V was clipped by 5 bases and J by 6 bases, with 10 bases between them. Germline V CDR1 and CDR2: MNHEY, SVGAGI. This CDR3 reads CASSPEGSEAFF. The DNA of the CDR3 is TGTGCCAGCAGTCCCGAGGGCTCTGAAGCTTTCTTT.

V and J are TRBV2 and TRBJ2-3; TRBD2 agrees at 11 bases. V dropped 3 bases and J dropped 2; count of bases not matched to a gene: 4. This CDR3 spans 16 amino acids. CDR1 is SNHLY and CDR2 is FYNNEI in the germline V gene. This CDR3 reads CASSDLTSGATDTQYF. The CDR3 DNA reads TGTGCCAGCAGTGACTTGACTAGCGGGGCCACAGATACGCAGTATTTT.

This chain connects TRBV12-5 to TRBJ2-7, with D uncertain. The germline V gene has CDR1 LGHNT and CDR2 FRNRAP. The CDR3 is 14 residues long. V lost 2 bases, J lost 1 base, and 9 bases lay in between. CDR3 coding DNA: TGTGCTAGTGGTTTGACTCCAGGATCCTACGAGCAGTACGTC. This translates into CASGLTPGSYEQYV.

The rearrangement joins TRBV27 to TRBJ2-1, with TRBD2 identical over 15 bases. The germline V gene encodes CDR1 MNHEY and CDR2 SMNVEV (reference sequence). This CDR3 has 16 residues. V lost 5 bases and J lost 7; bases outside the gene matches: 6. The CDR3 loop reads CASSPGLAGGGNEQFF. CDR3 DNA sequence: TGTGCCAGCAGTCCGGGACTAGCGGGAGGAGGAAATGAGCAGTTCTTC.

The rearrangement links TRBV6-6 to TRBJ2-1; D is unresolved. V was shortened by 6 bases and J by 8 bases, with 14 bases between the two germline ends. The CDR3 is 13 amino acids. Per the germline V gene, CDR1 is MNHNY and CDR2 is SVGAGI (reference sequence). CDR3 coding DNA: TGTGCCAGCAGCACAATGGTAGCTTATGAGCAGTTCTTC. Translating gives CASSTMVAYEQFF.